This TCR beta chain was obtained from a study of blood T cell repertoires in COVID-19. The assay was immunoSEQ multiplex PCR, and TCRdb's table has in-frame clones only and misses some. This sample has about 140,000 clones; roughly nine tenths occur once, and the top ten carry over 2%. The V end lost 0 bases, the J end lost 5 bases, and 17 bases lay between the germline ends. The CDR3 contains 16 residues. Germline CDR1 reads SGHRS; CDR2 reads YFSETQ. The sequence derives from a human donor with COVID-19, enrolled during active disease. The donor label of this sample is uncertain. The genes are TRBV5-1 and TRBJ1-1, with D possibly being TRBD1 (6 bases). Sequencing was carried out using peripheral blood. The CDR3 DNA reads as TGCGCCAGCAGCTTGGGTCCAGGGGCAATGGGGACTGAAGCTTTCTTT. This encodes CASSLGPGAMGTEAFF.